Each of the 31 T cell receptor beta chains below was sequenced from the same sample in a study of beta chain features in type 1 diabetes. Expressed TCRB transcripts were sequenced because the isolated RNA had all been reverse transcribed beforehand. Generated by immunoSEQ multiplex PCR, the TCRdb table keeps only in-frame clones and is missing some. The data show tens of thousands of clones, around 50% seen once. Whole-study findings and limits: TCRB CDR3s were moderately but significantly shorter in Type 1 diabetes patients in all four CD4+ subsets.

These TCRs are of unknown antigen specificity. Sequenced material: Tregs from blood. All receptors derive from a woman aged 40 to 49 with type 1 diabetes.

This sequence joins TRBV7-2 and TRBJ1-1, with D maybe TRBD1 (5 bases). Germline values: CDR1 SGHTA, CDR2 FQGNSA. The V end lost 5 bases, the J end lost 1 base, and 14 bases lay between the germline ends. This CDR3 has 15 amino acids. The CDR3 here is CASSHPRRGNTEAFF. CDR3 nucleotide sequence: TGTGCCAGCAGCCATCCACGGAGGGGGAACACTGAAGCTTTCTTT.

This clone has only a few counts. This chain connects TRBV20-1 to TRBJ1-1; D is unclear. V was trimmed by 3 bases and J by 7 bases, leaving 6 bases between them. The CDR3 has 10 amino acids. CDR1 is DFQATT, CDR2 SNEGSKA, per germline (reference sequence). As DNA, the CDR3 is TGCAGTGCTAGTAGCCTTGAAGCTTTCTTT. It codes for CSASSLEAFF.

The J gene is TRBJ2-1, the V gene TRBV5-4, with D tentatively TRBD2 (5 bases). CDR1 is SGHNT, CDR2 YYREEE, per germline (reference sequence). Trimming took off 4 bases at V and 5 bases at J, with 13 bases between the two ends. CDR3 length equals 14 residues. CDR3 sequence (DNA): TGTGCCAGCAGCCAACGACCGGGAAACAATGAGCAGTTCTTC. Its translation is CASSQRPGNNEQFF. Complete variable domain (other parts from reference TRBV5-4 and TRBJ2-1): ETGVTQSPTHLIKTRGQQVTLRCSSQSGHNTVSWYQQALGQGPQFIFQYYREEENGRGNFPPRFSGLQFPNYSSELNVNALELDDSALYLCASSQRPGNNEQFFGPGTRLTVL.

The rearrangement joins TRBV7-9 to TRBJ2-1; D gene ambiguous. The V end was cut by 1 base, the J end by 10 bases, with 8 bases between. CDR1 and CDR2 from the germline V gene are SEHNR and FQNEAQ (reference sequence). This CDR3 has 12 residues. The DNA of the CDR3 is TGTGCCAGCAGCTTAGTACGGCGGGAGCAGTTCTTC. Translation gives CASSLVRREQFF.

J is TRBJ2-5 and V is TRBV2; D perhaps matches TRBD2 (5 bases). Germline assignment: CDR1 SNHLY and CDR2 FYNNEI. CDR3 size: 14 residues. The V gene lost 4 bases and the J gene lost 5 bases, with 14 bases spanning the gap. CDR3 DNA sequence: TGTGCCAGCAGTGTCTCGGCTACGGGGGAGACCCAGTACTTC. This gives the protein CASSVSATGETQYF.

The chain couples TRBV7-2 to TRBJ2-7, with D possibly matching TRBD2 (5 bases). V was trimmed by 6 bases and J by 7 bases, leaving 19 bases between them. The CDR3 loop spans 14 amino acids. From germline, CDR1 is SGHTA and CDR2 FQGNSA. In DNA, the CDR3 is TGTGCCAGCAGTTCTAACCACAGTCCGGGAGAGCAGTACTTC. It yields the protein CASSSNHSPGEQYF.

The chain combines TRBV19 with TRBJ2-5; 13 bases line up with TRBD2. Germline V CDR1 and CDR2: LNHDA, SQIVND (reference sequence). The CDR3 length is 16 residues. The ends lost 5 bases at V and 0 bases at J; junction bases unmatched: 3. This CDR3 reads CASSSGLAGNQETQYF. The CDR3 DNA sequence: TGTGCCAGTAGTTCGGGACTAGCGGGGAACCAAGAGACCCAGTACTTC.

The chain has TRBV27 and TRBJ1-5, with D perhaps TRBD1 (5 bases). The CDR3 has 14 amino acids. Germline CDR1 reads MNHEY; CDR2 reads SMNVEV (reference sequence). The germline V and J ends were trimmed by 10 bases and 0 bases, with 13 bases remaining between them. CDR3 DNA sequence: TGTGCCATCGGACAATCACATAGCAATCAGCCCCAGCATTTT. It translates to CAIGQSHSNQPQHF.

CDR3 coding DNA: TGTGCCAGCAGCACAGGACGCCTATCTAGCACAGATACGCAGTATTTT. Translated: CASSTGRLSSTDTQYF. This chain uses TRBV7-6 with TRBJ2-3; tentatively, D is TRBD1 (5 bases). CDR1 is SGHVS, CDR2 FNYEAQ, per germline. V was trimmed by 5 bases and J by 0 bases, leaving 15 bases between them. The CDR3 is 16 amino acids.

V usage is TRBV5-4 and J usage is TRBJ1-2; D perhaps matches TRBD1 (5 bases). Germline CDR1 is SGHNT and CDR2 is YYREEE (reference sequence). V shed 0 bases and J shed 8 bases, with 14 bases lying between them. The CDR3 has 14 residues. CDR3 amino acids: CASSLGGREGGYTF. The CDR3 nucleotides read TGTGCCAGCAGCTTGGGGGGCAGGGAGGGCGGCTACACCTTC.

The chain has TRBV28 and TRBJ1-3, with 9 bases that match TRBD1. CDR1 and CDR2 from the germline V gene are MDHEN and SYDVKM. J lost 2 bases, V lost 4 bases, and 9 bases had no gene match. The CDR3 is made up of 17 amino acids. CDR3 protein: CASSSGTGPRAGNTIYF. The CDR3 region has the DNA TGTGCCAGCAGTTCCGGGACAGGGCCTCGCGCTGGAAACACCATATATTTT.

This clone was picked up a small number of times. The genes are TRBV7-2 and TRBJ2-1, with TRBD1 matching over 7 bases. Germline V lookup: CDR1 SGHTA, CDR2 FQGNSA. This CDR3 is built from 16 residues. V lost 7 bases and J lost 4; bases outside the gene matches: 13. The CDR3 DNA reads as TGTGCCAGCAAGCCGGTTTCGGGACAGAGATACAATGAGCAGTTCTTC. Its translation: CASKPVSGQRYNEQFF.

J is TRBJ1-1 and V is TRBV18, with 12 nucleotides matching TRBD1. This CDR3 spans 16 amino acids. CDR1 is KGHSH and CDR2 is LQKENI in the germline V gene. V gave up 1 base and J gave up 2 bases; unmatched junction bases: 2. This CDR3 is CASSPQGQGANTEAFF. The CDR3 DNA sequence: TGTGCCAGCTCACCACAGGGACAGGGGGCCAACACTGAAGCTTTCTTT.

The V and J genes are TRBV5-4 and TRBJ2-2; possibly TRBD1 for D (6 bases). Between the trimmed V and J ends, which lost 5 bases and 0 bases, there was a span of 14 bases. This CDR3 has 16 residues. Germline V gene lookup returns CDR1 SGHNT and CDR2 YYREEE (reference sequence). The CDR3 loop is CASSLPGTPNTGELFF. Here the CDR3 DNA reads TGTGCCAGCAGTCTTCCCGGGACACCGAACACCGGGGAGCTGTTTTTT.

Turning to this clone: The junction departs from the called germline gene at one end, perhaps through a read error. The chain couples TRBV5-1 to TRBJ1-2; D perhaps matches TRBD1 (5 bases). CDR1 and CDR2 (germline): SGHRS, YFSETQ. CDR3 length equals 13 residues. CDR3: CASSGTTAGGYTF. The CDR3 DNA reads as TGTGCCAGCAGTGGGACGACAGCGGGGGGCTACACCTTC.

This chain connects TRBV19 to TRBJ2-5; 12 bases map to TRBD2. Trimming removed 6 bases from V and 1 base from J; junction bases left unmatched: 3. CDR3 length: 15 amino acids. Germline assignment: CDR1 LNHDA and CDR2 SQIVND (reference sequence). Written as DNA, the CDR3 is TGTGCCAGTAGACGGACTAGCGGGACCCAAGAGACCCAGTACTTC. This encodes CASRRTSGTQETQYF.

Here the CDR3 reads CASSPGRGNTIYF. CDR3 DNA sequence: TGTGCCAGCAGCCCAGGGCGCGGAAACACCATATATTTT. The chain couples TRBV7-3 to TRBJ1-3; D possibly corresponds to TRBD1 (5 bases). V lost 5 bases to trimming and J lost 4 bases, with 9 bases between them. The CDR3 has 13 residues. Germline lookup yields CDR1 SGHTA and CDR2 FQGTGA.

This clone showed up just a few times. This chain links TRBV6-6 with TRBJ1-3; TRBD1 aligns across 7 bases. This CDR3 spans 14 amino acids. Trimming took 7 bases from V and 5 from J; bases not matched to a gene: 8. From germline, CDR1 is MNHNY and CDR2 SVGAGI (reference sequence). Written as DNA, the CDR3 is TGTGCCAGCACTGATACAGGGGCCAGAAACACCATATATTTT. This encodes CASTDTGARNTIYF.

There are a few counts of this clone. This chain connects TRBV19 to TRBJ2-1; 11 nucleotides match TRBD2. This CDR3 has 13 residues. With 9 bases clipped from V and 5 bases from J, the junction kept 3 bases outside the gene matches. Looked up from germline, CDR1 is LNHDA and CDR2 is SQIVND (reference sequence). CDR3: CASRLAGNNEQFF. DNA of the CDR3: TGTGCCAGCAGACTAGCGGGGAACAATGAGCAGTTCTTC.

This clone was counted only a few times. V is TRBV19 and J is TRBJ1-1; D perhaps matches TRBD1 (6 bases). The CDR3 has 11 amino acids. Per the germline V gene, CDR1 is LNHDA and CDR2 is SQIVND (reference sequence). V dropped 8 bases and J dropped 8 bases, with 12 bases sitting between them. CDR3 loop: CASRQRGEAFF. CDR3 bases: TGTGCCAGTCGTCAAAGGGGGGAAGCTTTCTTT.

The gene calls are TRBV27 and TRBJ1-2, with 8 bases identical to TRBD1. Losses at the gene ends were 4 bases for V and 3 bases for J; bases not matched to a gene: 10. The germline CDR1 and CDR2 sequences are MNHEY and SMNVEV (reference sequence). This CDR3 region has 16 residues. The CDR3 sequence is CASSSLSGGRDYGYTF. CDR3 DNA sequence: TGTGCCAGCAGTTCGCTTTCAGGGGGCCGGGACTATGGCTACACCTTC.

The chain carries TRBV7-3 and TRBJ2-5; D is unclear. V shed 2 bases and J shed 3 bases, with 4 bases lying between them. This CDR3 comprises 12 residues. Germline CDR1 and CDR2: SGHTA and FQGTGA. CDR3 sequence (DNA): TGTGCCAGCAGCTTAGCGGAAGAGACCCAGTACTTC. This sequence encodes CASSLAEETQYF.

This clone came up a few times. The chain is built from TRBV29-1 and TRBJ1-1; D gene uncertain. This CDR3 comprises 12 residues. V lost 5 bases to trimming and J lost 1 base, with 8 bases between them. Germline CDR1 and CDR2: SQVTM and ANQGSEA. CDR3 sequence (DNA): TGCAGCGTTCAAACAGCGAACACTGAAGCTTTCTTT. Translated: CSVQTANTEAFF.

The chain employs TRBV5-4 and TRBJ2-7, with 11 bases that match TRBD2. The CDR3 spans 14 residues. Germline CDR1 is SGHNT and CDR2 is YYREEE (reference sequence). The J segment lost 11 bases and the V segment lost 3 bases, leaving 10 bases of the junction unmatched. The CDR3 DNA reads TGTGCCAGCAGCTCACAGGGGACTAGCGGCAAAGAGTACTTC. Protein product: CASSSQGTSGKEYF. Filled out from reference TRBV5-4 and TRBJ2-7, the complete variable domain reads ETGVTQSPTHLIKTRGQQVTLRCSSQSGHNTVSWYQQALGQGPQFIFQYYREEENGRGNFPPRFSGLQFPNYSSELNVNALELDDSALYLCASSSQGTSGKEYFGPGTRLTVT.

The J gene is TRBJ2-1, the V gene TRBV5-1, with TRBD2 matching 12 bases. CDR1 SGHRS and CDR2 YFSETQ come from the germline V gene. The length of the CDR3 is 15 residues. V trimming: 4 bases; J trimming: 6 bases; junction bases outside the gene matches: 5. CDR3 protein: CASSLWTSGANEQFF. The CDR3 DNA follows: TGCGCCAGCAGCCTATGGACTAGCGGGGCCAATGAGCAGTTCTTC.

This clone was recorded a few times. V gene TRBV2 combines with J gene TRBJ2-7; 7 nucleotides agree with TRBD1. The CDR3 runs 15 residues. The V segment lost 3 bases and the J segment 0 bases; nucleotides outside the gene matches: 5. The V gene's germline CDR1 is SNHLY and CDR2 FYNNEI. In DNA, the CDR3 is TGTGCCAGCAGTGAGTTTAGGGGGCCCTCCTACGAGCAGTACTTC. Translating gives CASSEFRGPSYEQYF.

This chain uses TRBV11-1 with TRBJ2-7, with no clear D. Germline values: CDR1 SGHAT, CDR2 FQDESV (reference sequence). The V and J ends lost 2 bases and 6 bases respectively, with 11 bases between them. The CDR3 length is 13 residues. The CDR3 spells CASSLSHSREQYF. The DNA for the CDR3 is TGTGCCAGCAGCTTATCTCACAGCCGCGAGCAGTACTTC.

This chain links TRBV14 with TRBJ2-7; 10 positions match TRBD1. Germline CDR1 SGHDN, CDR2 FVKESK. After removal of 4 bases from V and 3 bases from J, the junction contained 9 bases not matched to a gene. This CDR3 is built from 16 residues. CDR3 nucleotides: TGTGCCAGCAGCCTTCAGTGGGGACAGGGGTTCTACGAGCAGTACTTC. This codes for CASSLQWGQGFYEQYF. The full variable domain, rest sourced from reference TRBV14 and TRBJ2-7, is EAGVTQFPSHSVIEKGQTVTLRCDPISGHDNLYWYRRVMGKEIKFLLHFVKESKQDESGMPNNRFLAERTGGTYSTLKVQPAELEDSGVYFCASSLQWGQGFYEQYFGPGTRLTVT.

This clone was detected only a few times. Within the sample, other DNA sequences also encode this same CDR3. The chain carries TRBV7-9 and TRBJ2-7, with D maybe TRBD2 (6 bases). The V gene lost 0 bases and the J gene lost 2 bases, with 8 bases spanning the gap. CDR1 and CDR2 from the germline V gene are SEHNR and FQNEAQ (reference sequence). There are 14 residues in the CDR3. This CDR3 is CASSLAGGTYEQYF. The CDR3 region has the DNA TGTGCCAGCAGCTTAGCGGGAGGTACCTACGAGCAGTACTTC. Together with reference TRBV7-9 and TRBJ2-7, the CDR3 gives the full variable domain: DTGVSQNPRHKITKRGQNVTFRCDPISEHNRLYWYRQTLGQGPEFLTYFQNEAQLEKSRLLSDRFSAERPKGSFSTLEIQRTEQGDSAMYLCASSLAGGTYEQYFGPGTRLTVT.

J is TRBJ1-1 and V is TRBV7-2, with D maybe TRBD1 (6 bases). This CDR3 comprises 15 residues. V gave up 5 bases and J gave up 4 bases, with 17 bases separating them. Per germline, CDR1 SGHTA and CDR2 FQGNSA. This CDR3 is CASSLGWGGSTEAFF. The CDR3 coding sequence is TGTGCCAGCAGCCTAGGCTGGGGGGGCTCCACTGAAGCTTTCTTT.

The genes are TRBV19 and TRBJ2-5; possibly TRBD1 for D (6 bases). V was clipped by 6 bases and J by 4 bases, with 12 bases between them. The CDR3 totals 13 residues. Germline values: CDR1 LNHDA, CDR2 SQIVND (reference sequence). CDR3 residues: CASSTGYGETQYF. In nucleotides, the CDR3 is TGTGCCAGTAGCACAGGGTACGGAGAGACCCAGTACTTC. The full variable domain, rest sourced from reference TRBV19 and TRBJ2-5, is DGGITQSPKYLFRKEGQNVTLSCEQNLNHDAMYWYRQDPGQGLRLIYYSQIVNDFQKGDIAEGYSVSREKKESFPLTVTSAQKNPTAFYLCASSTGYGETQYFGPGTRLLVL.